This record looks at one TCR beta chain sequence and its context. This clonotype was recorded a few times. What this receptor recognizes is not known. It has no much larger one-base neighbor in the sample; base qualities were not kept. From cysteine to phenylalanine, the CDR3 is 13 amino acids long. Kept here is only the CDR3 DNA, which spans 39 bases and is read in frame from base 1. In the germline V gene, CDR1 corresponds to SNHLY and CDR2 to FYNNEI. Read against the paper, the sample's time point label means: blood at routine non-recurrence follow-up after resection. TCR sequencing used whole RNA extracted from tumor and nontumor lung tissue, or from cryopreserved PBMC samples, without cell sorting. Patients were selected for TCR sequencing only if sufficient RNA was available from at least two tumor regions. The sample comes from a study of spatial heterogeneity in lung cancer (dated by TCRdb to about 2019). Notes on the research overall: Samples were obtained from approximately 70 patients with early-stage, untreated non-small cell lung cancer from the lung TRACERx cohort. Follow-up PBMC samples were sequenced whenever available, with a median time to follow-up of approximately two years after resection. Beta-chain transcripts were consistently detected in greater numbers than alpha-chain transcripts, which likely reflected higher beta-chain transcript abundance. In the raw uncorrected reads, each unique combination of TCR and UMI appeared more than ten times on average. In non-small cell lung cancer, the study made a quantitative comparison of TCR alpha and beta repertoires among multiple tumor regions, matched nontumor lung and blood. Nonsynonymous mutation counts, determined by whole-exome sequencing of tumor tissue, were related to TCR repertoire features. At surgery, both alpha and beta chains were TCR-sequenced in roughly 230 tumor regions, approximately 64 matched nontumor lung samples and some 60 PBMC samples. Overall study results and their limits: Only roughly 15 patients were included in the comparisons of baseline and follow-up blood repertoires. Confirming at a functional level the hypothesis that regional TCRs recognize regional mutations was considered to require additional single-cell paired TCR alpha and beta sequencing. Ubiquitous expanded tumor TCRs were detected in blood more often at tumor resection than at routine follow-up.

The protocol used for the library was 5' RACE. The sequencer was a NextSeq 500. The TCR library protocol attached a unique molecular identifier to each TCR cDNA molecule to allow correction of PCR and sequencing errors. The authors' analysis ran thus. Decombinator tools were used for TCR identification, UMI-based error correction and CDR3 extraction. Expanded TCRs were defined as those above a frequency of 2 per 1,000, corresponding to the top 1% of the tumor frequency distribution. Renyi diversity was computed with the R vegan package after each repertoire had been subsampled 100 times to 5,000 TCRs. CDR3 similarity networks were built from amino acid triplet string-kernel similarity, with CDR3s being connected when pairwise similarity was above 0.82. TCRdb reran the public reads through fastp at Q25 and MiXCR, keeping productive beta chains. Each entry is one CDR3 protein sequence, shown with its most common DNA and genes. The V and J calls were determined by TCRdb, not by the authors. In all, the sample holds about 52,000 distinct CDR3 sequences, and around 7% of those were seen once. Of the sample, around 35% falls within the top ten clones.

The sample consisted of PBMCs, taken at follow-up. The source is a female donor with early-stage non-small cell lung cancer. The chain is encoded by TRBV2 joined to TRBJ2-3, with no reliable assignment of the D segment. Here is the DNA: TGTGCGTACATCGCGGAGCGAGCAGATACGCAGTATTTT. It codes for CAYIAERADTQYF. When the CDR3 is completed using the reference TRBV2 and TRBJ2-3 genes on either side, the full variable domain is EPEVTQTPSHQVTQMGQEVILRCVPISNHLYFYWYRQILGQKVEFLVSFYNNEISEKSEIFDDQFSVERPDGSNFTLKIRSTKLEDSAMYFCAYIAERADTQYFGPGTRLTVL.